This passage covers 11 T cell receptor beta chains from one sample sequenced in a study of identical twins. TCRdb reanalysed the 5' RACE reads using MiXCR and keeps one entry per CDR3 protein. The table includes approximately 1.8 million distinct CDR3 sequences, less than 35% detected once. The sequencing input was cord blood. These receptors were taken from a newborn girl in good health.

CDR3 protein: CASIPGGPGTYEQYF. DNA for the CDR3: TGTGCTAGCATCCCAGGGGGCCCTGGTACTTACGAGCAGTACTTC. The chain joins TRBV12-5 to TRBJ2-7; TRBD1 agrees at 8 bases. The length of the CDR3 is 15 residues. Germline CDR1 is LGHNT and CDR2 is FRNRAP. V was clipped by 9 bases and J by 4 bases; unmatched bases: 14.

Concerning this clonotype itself: At one end, the junction sequence differs from germline, possibly due to a read error. The chain combines TRBV5-1 with TRBJ2-7; the match to TRBD1 covers 7 bases. This CDR3 region has 13 residues. Germline V CDR1 and CDR2: SGHRS, YFSETQ. Here the CDR3 reads CASSWDSSYGQYF. CDR3 DNA sequence: TGCGCCAGCAGCTGGGACAGTTCCTACGGGCAGTACTTC.

The rearrangement uses TRBV5-1 and TRBJ1-1, with TRBD1 matching 8 bases. CDR3 size: 13 residues. Germline CDR1 reads SGHRS; CDR2 reads YFSETQ. J was trimmed by 9 bases and V by 1 base; bases with no gene match: 5. CDR3 sequence (DNA): TGCGCCAGCAGCTTGACAGGGGGGTATCAAGCTTTCTTT. Amino acid sequence: CASSLTGGYQAFF.

This clonotype came up a few times. The rearrangement joins TRBV4-2 to TRBJ1-4; possible D gene TRBD1, 5 bases. Germline V CDR1 and CDR2: LGHNA, YNFKEQ. V was clipped by 4 bases and J by 5 bases, with 17 bases between them. CDR3 length equals 16 residues. The CDR3 DNA follows: TGTGCCAGCAGCCTAATATGGGACGGTGCGAATGAAAAACTGTTTTTT. Protein: CASSLIWDGANEKLFF.

The V call is TRBV6-1, the J call TRBJ1-2, with 9 bases aligning to TRBD1. V lost 2 bases to trimming and J lost 2 bases; unmatched junction nucleotides: 3. This CDR3 spans 15 amino acids. In germline, CDR1 is MNHNS, CDR2 SASEGT. Here the CDR3 reads CASSERQGVNYGYTF. DNA of the CDR3: TGTGCCAGCAGTGAACGACAGGGGGTCAACTATGGCTACACCTTC.

This clonotype was observed a handful of times. The chain carries TRBV7-8 and TRBJ2-3, with 7 bases identical to TRBD1. From germline, CDR1 is SGHVS and CDR2 FQNEAQ. This CDR3 has 15 residues. J was trimmed by 4 bases and V by 2 bases; bases with no gene match: 6. The CDR3 region has the DNA TGTGCCAGCAGCTTAACAGGGGTCGTCGCAGATACGCAGTATTTT. Its protein is CASSLTGVVADTQYF.

CDR3 DNA: TGTGCCAGCAGCCAAGATTCCTACAATGAGCAGTACTTC. It is translated as CASSQDSYNEQYF. This rearrangement joins TRBV4-2 to TRBJ2-7, with D uncertain. Trimming stripped 0 bases from V and 7 bases from J, with 10 bases between. The germline V gene encodes CDR1 LGHNA and CDR2 YNFKEQ. This CDR3 has 13 amino acids.

V usage is TRBV20-1 and J usage is TRBJ1-6; D ambiguous. Trimming removed 1 base at V and 9 bases at J, with 4 bases between. Germline V CDR1 and CDR2: DFQATT, SNEGSKA (reference sequence). The CDR3 consists of 11 residues. The CDR3 loop is CSARGSSPLHF. The CDR3 bases are TGCAGTGCTAGAGGTAGTTCACCCCTCCACTTT.

This clonotype was seen more than once but under ten times. This chain uses TRBV28 with TRBJ2-1; TRBD1 agrees at 10 bases. Unmatched junction bases numbered 7, after V lost 5 bases and J lost 0 bases. Germline V CDR1 and CDR2: MDHEN, SYDVKM. The CDR3 contains 17 residues. The CDR3 is CASSPWDRGPSYNEQFF. The CDR3, as DNA: TGTGCCAGCAGTCCTTGGGACAGGGGACCCTCCTACAATGAGCAGTTCTTC. Using reference TRBV28 and TRBJ2-1 for the parts outside the CDR3, the full variable domain is DVKVTQSSRYLVKRTGEKVFLECVQDMDHENMFWYRQDPGLGLRLIYFSYDVKMKEKGDIPEGYSVSREKKERFSLILESASTNQTSMYLCASSPWDRGPSYNEQFFGPGTRLTVL.

In its sample, this clonotype was seen once. The chain combines TRBV27 with TRBJ1-1; the D gene is possibly TRBD1 (5 bases). The germline V gene encodes CDR1 MNHEY and CDR2 SMNVEV (reference sequence). The CDR3 has 13 residues. V lost 6 bases and J lost 7, with 15 bases in between. DNA for the CDR3: TGTGCCAGCAGCCGGGGGTCGGCGGGTGAAGCTTTCTTT. Protein sequence: CASSRGSAGEAFF.

The chain carries TRBV3-1 and TRBJ2-7; D is undetermined. Trimming cost V 3 bases and J 5 bases, with 11 bases left between them. The CDR3 is made up of 13 amino acids. In germline, CDR1 is LGHDT, CDR2 YNNKEL (reference sequence). The CDR3, as DNA: TGTGCCAGCAGCCATACGGTCGAGGACGAGCAGTACTTC. It encodes CASSHTVEDEQYF.